The 16 T cell receptor beta chains below all came from one sample that was sequenced in a study of blood T cell repertoires in COVID-19. Only in-frame clones appear in the TCRdb table, and some are missing; sequencing was by immunoSEQ multiplex PCR. Of over 350,000 clones listed, around 89% are singletons. The sample was PBMCs or T cells enriched from blood (not recorded which). These receptors all stem from a woman in her 30s with acute COVID-19.

The CDR3: CASSLRTDYTDTQYF. The CDR3 DNA sequence: TGTGCCAGCAGCTTGAGGACTGACTACACAGATACGCAGTATTTT. The rearrangement uses TRBV5-6 and TRBJ2-3, with a possible D match to TRBD2 (5 bases). V was clipped by 1 base and J by 2 bases, with 11 bases between them. The CDR3 totals 15 residues. CDR1 and CDR2 (germline): SGHDT, YYEEEE.

The chain joins TRBV7-2 to TRBJ1-6; D uncertain. The ends were cut back, 1 base at V and 7 bases at J, with 8 bases in the middle. Germline V gene lookup returns CDR1 SGHTA and CDR2 FQGNSA. CDR3 size: 14 residues. The CDR3 reads CASSLGLFNSPLHF. The CDR3 DNA is TGTGCCAGCAGCTTAGGACTGTTCAATTCACCCCTCCACTTT.

This chain links TRBV6-5 with TRBJ1-1; D may be TRBD1 (5 bases). The CDR3 runs 15 residues. Trimming took 2 bases from V and 5 from J, leaving 15 bases between them. Germline CDR1 reads MNHEY; CDR2 reads SVGAGI. CDR3 nucleotides: TGTGCCAGCAGTTACGCTTCGAGGGAGGGGACTGAAGCTTTCTTT. Translating gives CASSYASREGTEAFF.

The chain employs TRBV15 and TRBJ2-3; D is undetermined. Deletions cut 8 bases from V and 0 bases from J, with 15 bases between. Looked up from germline, CDR1 is LNHNV and CDR2 is YYDKDF (reference sequence). This CDR3 comprises 15 residues. The CDR3 nucleotides read TGTGCCACCGGTGGAGCGAACCCTAGCACAGATACGCAGTATTTT. This encodes CATGGANPSTDTQYF. The full variable domain, with the rest looked up from reference TRBV15 and TRBJ2-3, is DAMVIQNPRYQVTQFGKPVTLSCSQTLNHNVMYWYQQKSSQAPKLLFHYYDKDFNNEADTPDNFQSRRPNTSFCFLDIRSPGLGDTAMYLCATGGANPSTDTQYFGPGTRLTVL.

The V gene is TRBV6-6, the J gene TRBJ1-2, with 9 bases fitting TRBD1. The V segment lost 6 bases and the J segment 8 bases; nucleotides outside the gene matches: 7. There are 13 residues in the CDR3. Germline assignment: CDR1 MNHNY and CDR2 SVGAGI (reference sequence). CDR3 protein: CASRRGQGHGYTF. CDR3 coding DNA: TGTGCCAGCAGACGAGGACAGGGGCACGGCTACACCTTC.

V gene TRBV6-1 combines with J gene TRBJ2-1, with TRBD2 as a possible D gene (5 bases). Trimming pared 2 bases from V and 6 bases from J, leaving 17 bases between. Germline CDR1 MNHNS, CDR2 SASEGT. The CDR3 length is 16 residues. The CDR3 DNA reads TGTGCCAGCAGTGAACCCCGGCTAGCCGCGGGCAATGAGCAGTTCTTC. Amino acid sequence: CASSEPRLAAGNEQFF.

V is TRBV7-8 and J is TRBJ1-2; D is uncertain. V lost 1 base to trimming and J lost 10 bases, with 10 bases between them. Germline V gene lookup returns CDR1 SGHVS and CDR2 FQNEAQ. The CDR3 length is 12 residues. In nucleotides, the CDR3 is TGTGCCAGCAGCTTAGAGGGAGATATCTACACCTTC. It is translated as CASSLEGDIYTF.

This clone showed up just a few times. The chain combines TRBV2 with TRBJ2-1; TRBD1 is a possible D gene (6 bases). This CDR3 has 14 amino acids. The ends were cut back, 7 bases at V and 4 bases at J, with 14 bases in the middle. Looked up from germline, CDR1 is SNHLY and CDR2 is FYNNEI. CDR3 nucleotides: TGTGCCAGCAAGGGGGATTTGATGTACAATGAGCAGTTCTTC. Residues: CASKGDLMYNEQFF. The whole variable domain, remainder taken from reference TRBV2 and TRBJ2-1, is EPEVTQTPSHQVTQMGQEVILRCVPISNHLYFYWYRQILGQKVEFLVSFYNNEISEKSEIFDDQFSVERPDGSNFTLKIRSTKLEDSAMYFCASKGDLMYNEQFFGPGTRLTVL.

This rearrangement joins TRBV3-1 (or the pseudogene TRBV3-2) to TRBJ2-2; 9 positions agree with TRBD2. V lost 4 bases to trimming and J lost 7 bases; unmatched junction nucleotides: 16. This CDR3 region has 18 residues. CDR1 and CDR2 from the germline V gene are LGHDT and YNNKEL (reference sequence). The CDR3 sequence: CASSPPQAPGLANGELFF. The CDR3 DNA reads as TGTGCCAGCAGCCCACCACAAGCACCGGGACTAGCTAACGGGGAGCTGTTTTTT.

The chain carries TRBV3-1 (or the pseudogene TRBV3-2) and TRBJ2-7; D remains ambiguous. This CDR3 contains 13 residues. Germline-derived CDR1 and CDR2 are LGHDT and YNNKEL (reference sequence). Between the trimmed V and J ends, which lost 1 base and 4 bases, there was a span of 8 bases. The CDR3 sequence is CASSQGVVYEQYF. CDR3 bases: TGTGCCAGCAGCCAAGGAGTGGTGTACGAGCAGTACTTC.

V is TRBV12-3 or TRBV12-4 and J is TRBJ2-7; D call uncertain. The CDR3 sequence is 13 residues long. V was shortened by 5 bases and J by 0 bases, with 8 bases between the two germline ends. Here the CDR3 DNA reads TGTGCCAGCAGTCATAGTGACTCCTACGAGCAGTACTTC. Translated: CASSHSDSYEQYF.

The chain joins TRBV21-1 to TRBJ1-6; the DNA was not used to check the table's D call, TRBD1. TRBV21-1 is annotated as a pseudogene. CDR3 length equals 12 residues. In DNA, the CDR3 is TGTGCCAGCAGCAAGGCCAATTCACCCCTCCACTTT. Translation: CASSKANSPLHF.

In this sample, this clone turned up once. The chain uses TRBV4-3 and TRBJ1-1; D is undetermined. CDR3 size: 16 residues. Germline assignment: CDR1 LGHNA and CDR2 YSLEER. Trimming shortened V by 0 bases and J by 0 bases, and 11 bases separated the two germline ends. For the CDR3, the DNA is TGCGCCAGCAGCCAAGATTTTAGCTCGGTGAACACTGAAGCTTTCTTT. Protein: CASSQDFSSVNTEAFF.

The chain couples TRBV4-1 to TRBJ2-7; TRBD2 is a possible D gene (6 bases). Germline V gene data show CDR1 as MGHRA and CDR2 as YSYEKL. V was cut by 0 bases and J by 9 bases, with 15 bases left in between. This CDR3 region has 14 residues. The CDR3 coding sequence is TGCGCCAGCAGCCAAGAAACGGGACTCCCAGGGCAGTACTTC. Protein product: CASSQETGLPGQYF.

J is TRBJ1-3 and V is TRBV5-1; D is uncertain. In germline, CDR1 is SGHRS, CDR2 YFSETQ. The CDR3 has 17 residues. Trimming removed 2 bases from V and 3 bases from J, with 18 bases in between. The DNA of the CDR3 is TGCGCCAGCAGCTTTAATAGAGGGTTAGGGTATGGAAACACCATATATTTT. Translation: CASSFNRGLGYGNTIYF.

CDR3: CASSLTGVSYNEQFF. The CDR3 nucleotides are TGTGCCAGCAGCTTAACGGGGGTATCCTACAATGAGCAGTTCTTC. The gene calls are TRBV7-9 and TRBJ2-1, with D perhaps TRBD2 (6 bases). The CDR3 totals 15 residues. The germline gives CDR1 SEHNR, CDR2 FQNEAQ (reference sequence). V was trimmed by 2 bases and J by 1 base, leaving 9 bases between them.